A single sample is the source of the 22 T cell receptor beta chains below, sequenced in a study of T-cell memory formation after mild COVID-19. TCRdb used MiXCR to reprocess the 5' RACE reads, holding one entry per CDR3 protein. The sample has hundreds of thousands of distinct CDR3 sequences, more than 15% seen once. Sample: PBMCs or a T cell subset sorted from them (not recorded which). These receptors were taken from an adult woman who had mild COVID-19 (a few samples of this study predate the infection). Cell type and time point are not known.

This chain links TRBV5-5 with TRBJ2-5, with D perhaps TRBD1 (6 bases). Germline assignment: CDR1 SGHKS and CDR2 YYEKEE (reference sequence). The V gene lost 2 bases and the J gene lost 4 bases, with 15 bases spanning the gap. The CDR3 covers 15 residues. DNA of the CDR3: TGTGCCAGCAGCTTATCCAGACAGGTCGGAGAGACCCAGTACTTC. Its translation is CASSLSRQVGETQYF.

The chain combines TRBV7-2 with TRBJ2-7; 7 bases line up with TRBD2. The CDR3 loop spans 16 amino acids. CDR1 and CDR2 from the germline V gene are SGHTA and FQGNSA. Trimming at V came to 6 bases and at J to 0 bases, leaving 11 bases not matched to a gene. The CDR3 nucleotides are TGTGCCAGCAGTAGAAGTAGCGGGCTGAGCTCCTACGAGCAGTACTTC. Its translation: CASSRSSGLSSYEQYF.

The J gene is TRBJ1-1, the V gene TRBV9, with D possibly TRBD1 on 6 matching bases. The CDR3 consists of 16 residues. Germline values: CDR1 SGDLS, CDR2 YYNGEE. V was trimmed by 0 bases and J by 1 base, leaving 13 bases between them. This chain's CDR3 is CASSVGPGDPNTEAFF. The CDR3 coding sequence is TGTGCCAGCAGCGTAGGGCCAGGGGACCCGAACACTGAAGCTTTCTTT.

J is TRBJ1-2 and V is TRBV6-5; perhaps TRBD1 as D (5 bases). V was trimmed by 2 bases and J by 3 bases, leaving 13 bases between them. CDR3 size: 15 residues. CDR1 is MNHEY and CDR2 is SVGAGI in the germline V gene. CDR3 residues: CASSYLAGRDYGYTF. The DNA for the CDR3 is TGTGCCAGCAGTTACCTTGCAGGGCGGGACTATGGCTACACCTTC.

The J gene is TRBJ2-3, the V gene TRBV5-1, with 7 bases aligning to TRBD2. The CDR3 is 15 residues long. Germline V gives CDR1 SGHRS, CDR2 YFSETQ. The ends lost 0 bases at V and 6 bases at J; junction bases unmatched: 7. As DNA, the CDR3 is TGCGCCAGCAGCTTGGCCGGACTAGAGTATGATACGCAGTATTTT. Translation gives CASSLAGLEYDTQYF.

The chain employs TRBV12-3 or TRBV12-4 and TRBJ2-2; the match to TRBD2 covers 8 bases. CDR3 size: 15 residues. V lost 1 base, J lost 3 bases, and 1 base stayed unmatched. The CDR3 reads CASSLGAGDTGELFF. CDR3 coding DNA: TGTGCCAGCAGTTTAGGAGCGGGAGACACCGGGGAGCTGTTTTTT.

This clonotype was observed a few times. The J gene is TRBJ2-1, the V gene TRBV11-3, with D possibly being TRBD1 (6 bases). CDR3 size: 14 residues. V gave up 0 bases and J gave up 5 bases, with 8 bases separating them. Germline values: CDR1 SGHNT, CDR2 YENEEA. Here the CDR3 reads CASSLDGGHNEQFF. The CDR3, as DNA: TGTGCCAGCAGCTTAGATGGGGGCCACAATGAGCAGTTCTTC.

V and J are TRBV30 and TRBJ2-7; D unclear. The CDR3 spans 12 residues. Germline CDR1 reads GTSNPN; CDR2 reads SVGIG (reference sequence). V shed 1 base and J shed 3 bases, with 7 bases lying between them. The CDR3 nucleotides read TGTGCCTGGAGTGGCTCCCACTACGAGCAGTACTTC. Its translation is CAWSGSHYEQYF.

V and J are TRBV4-1 and TRBJ1-5; 7 nucleotides match TRBD1. CDR1 and CDR2 (germline): MGHRA, YSYEKL. The CDR3 loop spans 14 amino acids. V lost 6 bases and J lost 2; bases outside the gene matches: 4. CDR3 loop: CASSDRAGNQPQHF. CDR3 in DNA: TGCGCCAGCAGTGACAGGGCTGGCAATCAGCCCCAGCATTTT.

CDR3 nucleotides: TGTGCCAGCAGTTTTAAGTCCCCTCGGAAAAATAACTATGGCTACACCTTC. Its protein is CASSFKSPRKNNYGYTF. The rearrangement uses TRBV12-3 or TRBV12-4 and TRBJ1-2; D is unresolved. Trimming removed 3 bases from V and 1 base from J, with 18 bases in between. This CDR3 has 17 amino acids.

This clonotype was seen a few times. This sequence joins TRBV12-3 or TRBV12-4 and TRBJ2-1, with D unclear. This CDR3 is 15 amino acids long. The germline V and J ends were trimmed by 6 bases and 0 bases, with 12 bases remaining between them. CDR3 amino acids: CASRPTPTSYNEQFF. The DNA for the CDR3 is TGTGCCAGCAGGCCGACACCAACCTCCTACAATGAGCAGTTCTTC.

The table lists this clonotype with a few counts. The chain employs TRBV12-3 or TRBV12-4 and TRBJ2-1, with 8 positions matching TRBD2. J lost 7 bases, V lost 5 bases, and 10 bases had no gene match. CDR3 length equals 15 residues. As DNA, the CDR3 is TGTGCCAGCAGTACCTCACCGCTAGCGGGTAATGAGCAGTTCTTC. Its protein product is CASSTSPLAGNEQFF.

This clonotype was observed at least ten times. The CDR3 DNA sequence: TGCAGCGTTGAAATCGGTTTCCAGACCCAGTACTTC. This gives the protein CSVEIGFQTQYF. V is TRBV29-1 and J is TRBJ2-5; the D is unclear. With 2 bases removed from V and 6 bases from J, the gap between germline ends came to 10 bases. Germline-derived CDR1 and CDR2 are SQVTM and ANQGSEA. The CDR3 has 12 amino acids. Complete variable domain (other parts from reference TRBV29-1 and TRBJ2-5): SAVISQKPSRDICQRGTSLTIQCQVDSQVTMMFWYRQQPGQSLTLIATANQGSEATYESGFVIDKFPISRPNLTFSTLTVSNMSPEDSSIYLCSVEIGFQTQYFGPGTRLLVL.

The rearrangement uses TRBV7-9 and TRBJ2-3, with TRBD2 matching over 12 bases. The V gene's germline CDR1 is SEHNR and CDR2 FQNEAQ (reference sequence). Losses at the gene ends were 5 bases for V and 6 bases for J; bases not matched to a gene: 9. This CDR3 region has 16 residues. This CDR3 reads CASSRTSGMLRDTQYF. CDR3 bases: TGTGCCAGCAGCCGGACTAGCGGGATGCTAAGGGATACGCAGTATTTT.

This clonotype was observed a handful of times. This chain joins TRBV19 and TRBJ1-2, with 9 bases matching TRBD1. Trimming cost V 10 bases and J 5 bases; bases outside gene matches: 11. The CDR3 is 14 residues long. Germline V gene data show CDR1 as LNHDA and CDR2 as SQIVND (reference sequence). The CDR3 region has the DNA TGTGCCACCCTGCGGGACAGGGTATCTTATGGCTACACCTTC. This codes for CATLRDRVSYGYTF.

The chain recombines TRBV20-1 with TRBJ1-2; D is unclear. Germline values: CDR1 DFQATT, CDR2 SNEGSKA (reference sequence). V lost 6 bases, J lost 4 bases, and 12 bases lay in between. CDR3 length: 12 residues. The DNA of the CDR3 is TGCAGTGCCGGGCCCAGAGGCTATGGCTACACCTTC. Protein sequence: CSAGPRGYGYTF.

The gene calls are TRBV10-3 and TRBJ2-7; unclear D gene. Trimming pared 4 bases from V and 5 bases from J, leaving 6 bases between. This CDR3 comprises 11 residues. Germline lookup yields CDR1 ENHRY and CDR2 SYGVKD. The CDR3 DNA reads as TGTGCCATCAGTGCCCGGGACGAGCAGTACTTC. Translation gives CAISARDEQYF.

This chain connects TRBV20-1 to TRBJ2-1; weak D call: TRBD2 (5 bases). Trimming left V 0 bases short and J 5 bases short, with 26 bases between. CDR1 and CDR2 (germline): DFQATT, SNEGSKA (reference sequence). The CDR3 is 19 amino acids. The CDR3 DNA reads TGCAGTGCTAGAGATCGCGAGATGTTTATGGGAGAAGCCCACAATGAGCAGTTCTTC. Translating gives CSARDREMFMGEAHNEQFF.

This chain uses TRBV7-2 with TRBJ2-3; 7 bases align to TRBD2. In germline, CDR1 is SGHTA, CDR2 FQGNSA. The trim removed 5 bases at V and 6 bases at J, leaving 5 bases unmatched. This CDR3 has 13 residues. The CDR3 spells CASSVQGGDTQYF. DNA for the CDR3: TGTGCCAGCAGCGTTCAGGGAGGGGATACGCAGTATTTT.

This chain connects TRBV10-3 to TRBJ2-7, with 9 positions matching TRBD1. From germline, CDR1 is ENHRY and CDR2 SYGVKD. After removal of 8 bases from V and 5 bases from J, the junction contained 7 bases not matched to a gene. The CDR3 is 13 residues long. In DNA, the CDR3 is TGTGCCATCCAGGGCCGGACAGGGGACGAGCAGTACTTC. Amino acid sequence: CAIQGRTGDEQYF.

This clonotype came up many times. The J gene is TRBJ2-5, the V gene TRBV7-2; D unclear. Trimming shortened V by 4 bases and J by 1 base, and 7 bases separated the two germline ends. The germline gives CDR1 SGHTA, CDR2 FQGNSA. The CDR3 length is 13 residues. The CDR3 DNA reads TGTGCCAGCAGCTCCCGGTTCCAAGAGACCCAGTACTTC. Translated: CASSSRFQETQYF.

J is TRBJ2-3 and V is TRBV7-2; 11 bases are shared with TRBD2. Germline V gene sequence: CDR1 SGHTA, CDR2 FQGNSA. This CDR3 has 17 amino acids. J was trimmed by 1 base and V by 5 bases; bases with no gene match: 8. The CDR3 reads CASSRAGTSGGTDTQYF. CDR3 coding DNA: TGTGCCAGCAGCCGTGCCGGGACTAGCGGAGGCACAGATACGCAGTATTTT.